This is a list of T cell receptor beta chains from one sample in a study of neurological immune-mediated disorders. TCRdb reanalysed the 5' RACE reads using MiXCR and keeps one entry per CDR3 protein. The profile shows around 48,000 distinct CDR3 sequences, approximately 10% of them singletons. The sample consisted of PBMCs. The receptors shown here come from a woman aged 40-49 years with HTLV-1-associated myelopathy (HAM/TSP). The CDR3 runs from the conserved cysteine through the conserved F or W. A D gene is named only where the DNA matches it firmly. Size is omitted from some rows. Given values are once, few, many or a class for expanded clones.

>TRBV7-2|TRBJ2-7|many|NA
CASSYQTAGTQAEQYF
TGTGCCAGCAGCTACCAAACCGCCGGGACACAAGCCGAGCAGTACTTC
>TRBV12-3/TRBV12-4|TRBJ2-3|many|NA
CAVGMAGGDTQYF
TGTGCCGTGGGGATGGCGGGCGGAGATACGCAGTATTTT
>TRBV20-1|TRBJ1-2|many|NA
CSAMTGDGYTF
TGCAGTGCTATGACAGGAGATGGCTACACCTTC
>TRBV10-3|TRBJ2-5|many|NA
CAISGPVNQETQYF
TGTGCCATCAGTGGTCCGGTCAATCAAGAGACCCAGTACTTC
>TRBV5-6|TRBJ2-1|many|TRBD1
CASSEGTAYNEQFF
TGTGCCAGCAGCGAGGGGACAGCCTACAATGAGCAGTTCTTC
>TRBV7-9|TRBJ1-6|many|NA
CASSPQGSVLHF
TGTGCCAGCAGCCCACAGGGATCGGTCCTCCACTTT
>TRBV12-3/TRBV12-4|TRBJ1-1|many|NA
CASSLARGFEAFF
TGTGCCAGCAGTTTAGCTAGGGGGTTTGAAGCTTTCTTT
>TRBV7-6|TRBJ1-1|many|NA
CASSLYLGVDSEAFF
TGTGCCAGCAGCTTATACCTCGGGGTGGACTCTGAAGCTTTCTTT
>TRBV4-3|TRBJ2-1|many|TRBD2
CASSQVGGGEQFF
TGCGCCAGCAGCCAAGTCGGGGGGGGTGAGCAGTTCTTC
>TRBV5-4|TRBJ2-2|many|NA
CASSPPTGRGTGELFF
TGTGCCAGCAGCCCTCCGACAGGGAGGGGGACCGGGGAGCTGTTTTTT
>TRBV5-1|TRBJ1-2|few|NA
CASSFSTLTYGYTF
TGCGCCAGCAGCTTCTCTACTCTTACCTATGGCTACACCTTC
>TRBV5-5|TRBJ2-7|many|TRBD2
CASSLGRSGRSYEQYF
TGTGCCAGCAGCCTCGGGAGGTCGGGACGGAGCTACGAGCAGTACTTC
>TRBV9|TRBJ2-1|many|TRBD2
CASSVAQRGGGEQFF
TGTGCCAGCAGCGTAGCCCAGCGGGGGGGGGGTGAGCAGTTCTTC
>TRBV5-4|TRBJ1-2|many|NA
CASSLGGPASTGYTF
TGTGCCAGCAGCTTGGGTGGACCGGCCTCTACTGGCTACACCTTC
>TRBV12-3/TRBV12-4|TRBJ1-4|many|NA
CASSHLRGRPEKLFF
TGTGCCAGCAGTCATCTCCGGGGGCGCCCTGAAAAACTGTTTTTT
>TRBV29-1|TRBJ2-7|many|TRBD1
CSVDLRTGSNEQYF
TGCAGCGTTGATCTACGGACAGGGTCCAACGAGCAGTACTTC
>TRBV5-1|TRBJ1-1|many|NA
CASSLGTGMNTEAFF
TGCGCCAGCAGCCTTGGGACGGGCATGAACACTGAAGCTTTCTTT
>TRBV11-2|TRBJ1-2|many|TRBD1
CASSLGYGTGALNYGYTF
TGTGCCAGCAGCTTGGGGTACGGGACAGGGGCGCTTAACTATGGCTACACCTTC
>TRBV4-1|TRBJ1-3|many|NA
CASSQVVQGGGNTIYF
TGCGCCAGCAGCCAAGTTGTCCAGGGTGGAGGAAACACCATATATTTT
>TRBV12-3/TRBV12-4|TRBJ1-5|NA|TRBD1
CASSLGTGQGNQPQHF
TGTGCCAGCAGTTTAGGCACGGGACAGGGGAATCAACCCCAGCATTTT
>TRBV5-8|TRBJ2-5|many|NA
CASSFTSLGGETQYF
TGTGCCAGCAGCTTCACGTCGCTTGGGGGAGAGACCCAGTACTTC
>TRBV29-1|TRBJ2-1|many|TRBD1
CSVAQGAHEQFF
TGCAGCGTTGCCCAGGGGGCCCATGAGCAGTTCTTC
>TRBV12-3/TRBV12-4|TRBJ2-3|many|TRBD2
CASSLPRSGGVDTQYF
TGTGCCAGCAGTTTACCCCGAAGCGGGGGGGTAGATACGCAGTATTTT
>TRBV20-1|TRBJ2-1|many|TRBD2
CSAREASGGPSSYNEQFF
TGCAGTGCTAGAGAGGCTAGCGGGGGGCCTAGCTCCTACAATGAGCAGTTCTTC
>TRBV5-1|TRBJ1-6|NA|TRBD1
CASSLWNRGYNSPLHF
TGCGCCAGCAGCTTATGGAACAGGGGTTATAATTCACCCCTCCACTTT
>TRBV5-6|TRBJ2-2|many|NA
CASSLITGDGELFF
TGTGCCAGCAGCTTGATCACGGGAGACGGGGAGCTGTTTTTT
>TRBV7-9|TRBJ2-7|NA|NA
CASILDRVGEQYF
TGTGCCAGCATACTCGACCGGGTCGGTGAGCAGTACTTC
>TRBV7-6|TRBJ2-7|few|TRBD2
CASSLLAGGLNEQYF
TGTGCCAGCAGCTTACTAGCGGGGGGGCTAAACGAGCAGTACTTC
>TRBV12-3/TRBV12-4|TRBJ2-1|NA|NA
CASRPGLHNEQFF
TGTGCCAGCAGACCCGGACTTCATAATGAGCAGTTCTTC
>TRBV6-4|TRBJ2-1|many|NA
CASRKTSGLSSYNEQFF
TGTGCCAGCCGCAAAACTTCAGGGTTAAGCTCCTACAATGAGCAGTTCTTC
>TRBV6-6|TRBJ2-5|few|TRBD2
CASSYGTSGGVQETQYF
TGTGCCAGCAGTTACGGGACTAGCGGGGGGGTCCAAGAGACCCAGTACTTC